This TCR beta chain was recovered during a study of human thymus T cells. Study-level points and caveats: Related research described thymic repertoires that were highly overlapping among unrelated individuals. Thymic and blood repertoires seemed to show skewed V and J gene use.

Thymus was obtained from resections taken during corrective heart surgery. Among the donors, all were healthy Finnish infants having corrective surgery for congenital heart defects. CDR1 LGHNT and CDR2 FRNRAP come from the germline V gene. The V and J ends lost 0 bases and 10 bases respectively, with 7 bases between them. This CDR3 spans 12 amino acids. Sequencing was performed with immunoSEQ multiplex PCR; in TCRdb, only in-frame clones are kept and a portion is missing. The table includes tens of thousands of clones, 85% to 95% detected once. As concerns this clone: As yet, its antigen is unknown.

This chain joins TRBV12-5 and TRBJ1-5; D gene unclear. The clonotype comes from a girl in the first two years of life with a congenital heart defect but otherwise immunologically healthy. Specimen: thymus tissue. CDR3 nucleotides: TGTGCTAGTGGTTTGGTAGAGCTCCCCCAGCATTTT. It is translated as CASGLVELPQHF.